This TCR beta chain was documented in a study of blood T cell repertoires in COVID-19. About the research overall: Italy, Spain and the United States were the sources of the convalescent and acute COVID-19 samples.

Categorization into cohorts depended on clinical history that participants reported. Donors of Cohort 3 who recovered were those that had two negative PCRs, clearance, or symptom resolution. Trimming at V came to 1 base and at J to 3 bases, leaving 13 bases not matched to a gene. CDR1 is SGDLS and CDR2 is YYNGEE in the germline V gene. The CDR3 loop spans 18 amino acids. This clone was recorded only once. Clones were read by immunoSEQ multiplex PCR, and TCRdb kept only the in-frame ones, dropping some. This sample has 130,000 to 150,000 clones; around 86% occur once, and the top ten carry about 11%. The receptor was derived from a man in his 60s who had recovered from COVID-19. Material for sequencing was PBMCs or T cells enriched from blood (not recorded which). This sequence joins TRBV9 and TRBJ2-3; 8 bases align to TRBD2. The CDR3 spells CASSVSPGGPVMTDTQYF. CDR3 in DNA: TGTGCCAGCAGCGTATCCCCGGGGGGGCCAGTTATGACAGATACGCAGTATTTT. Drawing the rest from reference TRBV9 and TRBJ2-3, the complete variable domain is DSGVTQTPKHLITATGQRVTLRCSPRSGDLSVYWYQQSLDQGLQFLIQYYNGEERAKGNILERFSAQQFPDLHSELNLSSLELGDSALYFCASSVSPGGPVMTDTQYFGPGTRLTVL.